The entry below gives a single T cell receptor beta chain sequence along with its context. Losses at the gene ends were 3 bases for V and 7 bases for J; bases not matched to a gene: 5. The CDR3 extends over 14 amino acids. The germline gives CDR1 MNHEY, CDR2 SVGEGT. The data were taken from a study of blood T cell repertoires in COVID-19. Study as a whole: T cells, B-cell-depleted T cells, or PBMCs provided the cDNA or gDNA that served as material.

Method: immunoSEQ multiplex PCR; TCRdb's copy keeps in-frame clones and lacks some. Of 140,000 or so clones in the sample, 75% to 90% were seen once. The sequenced sample consisted of peripheral blood. This sequence originates from a woman in her 50s with acute or convalescent COVID-19. The chain employs TRBV6-2 or TRBV6-3 and TRBJ1-5; 8 bases fit TRBD1. CDR3 nucleotides: TGTGCCAGCAGTTATTTTACAGGGGGACAGCCCCAGCATTTT. Its translation: CASSYFTGGQPQHF.